This T cell receptor (beta chain) derives from a study of beta chain features in type 1 diabetes. Expressed TCRB transcripts were sequenced because the isolated RNA had all been reverse transcribed beforehand. Produced via immunoSEQ multiplex PCR; TCRdb's table is partial and in-frame only. The sample lists 35,000 to 45,000 clones; around 60% were seen once. Germline CDR1 and CDR2: SGHTA and FQGNSA. This CDR3 spans 13 amino acids. Trimming took off 4 bases at V and 7 bases at J, with 13 bases between the two ends. The rearrangement links TRBV7-2 to TRBJ2-5; a possible D gene is TRBD2 (5 bases). Input material: Tregs from blood. The clonotype was recovered from a woman aged 30 to 39 in good health. The CDR3 nucleotides read TGTGCCAGCAGCTCCGTTACGGGGAGGACCCAGTACTTC. Its translation is CASSSVTGRTQYF.